This TCR beta chain is from a study of human T cells and chemical hapten exposure. Separate cDNA molecules received unique molecular identifiers, which the library attached to them. TCRdb fed the RACE reads into MiXCR, producing one record per CDR3 protein. Seen here are around 70,000 distinct CDR3 sequences, about 6.5% observed once, and the top ten hold roughly 3.4%. This clonotype was counted ten times or more. The CDR3 contains 14 residues. V was clipped by 0 bases and J by 3 bases, with 9 bases between them. Germline V gene lookup returns CDR1 SGHRS and CDR2 YFSETQ. The time point was: healthy volunteer bleed at 6 weeks. RNA extraction used unfractionated whole blood as the source of total RNA.

Material for sequencing was whole blood. The receptor comes from a female donor in good health. Some clones in this sample may be carry-over from other donors' samples. The V call is TRBV5-1, the J call TRBJ1-2; no firm D call. CDR3 DNA: TGCGCCAGCAGCTTGGACATCTCATACTATGGCTACACCTTC. It specifies CASSLDISYYGYTF.